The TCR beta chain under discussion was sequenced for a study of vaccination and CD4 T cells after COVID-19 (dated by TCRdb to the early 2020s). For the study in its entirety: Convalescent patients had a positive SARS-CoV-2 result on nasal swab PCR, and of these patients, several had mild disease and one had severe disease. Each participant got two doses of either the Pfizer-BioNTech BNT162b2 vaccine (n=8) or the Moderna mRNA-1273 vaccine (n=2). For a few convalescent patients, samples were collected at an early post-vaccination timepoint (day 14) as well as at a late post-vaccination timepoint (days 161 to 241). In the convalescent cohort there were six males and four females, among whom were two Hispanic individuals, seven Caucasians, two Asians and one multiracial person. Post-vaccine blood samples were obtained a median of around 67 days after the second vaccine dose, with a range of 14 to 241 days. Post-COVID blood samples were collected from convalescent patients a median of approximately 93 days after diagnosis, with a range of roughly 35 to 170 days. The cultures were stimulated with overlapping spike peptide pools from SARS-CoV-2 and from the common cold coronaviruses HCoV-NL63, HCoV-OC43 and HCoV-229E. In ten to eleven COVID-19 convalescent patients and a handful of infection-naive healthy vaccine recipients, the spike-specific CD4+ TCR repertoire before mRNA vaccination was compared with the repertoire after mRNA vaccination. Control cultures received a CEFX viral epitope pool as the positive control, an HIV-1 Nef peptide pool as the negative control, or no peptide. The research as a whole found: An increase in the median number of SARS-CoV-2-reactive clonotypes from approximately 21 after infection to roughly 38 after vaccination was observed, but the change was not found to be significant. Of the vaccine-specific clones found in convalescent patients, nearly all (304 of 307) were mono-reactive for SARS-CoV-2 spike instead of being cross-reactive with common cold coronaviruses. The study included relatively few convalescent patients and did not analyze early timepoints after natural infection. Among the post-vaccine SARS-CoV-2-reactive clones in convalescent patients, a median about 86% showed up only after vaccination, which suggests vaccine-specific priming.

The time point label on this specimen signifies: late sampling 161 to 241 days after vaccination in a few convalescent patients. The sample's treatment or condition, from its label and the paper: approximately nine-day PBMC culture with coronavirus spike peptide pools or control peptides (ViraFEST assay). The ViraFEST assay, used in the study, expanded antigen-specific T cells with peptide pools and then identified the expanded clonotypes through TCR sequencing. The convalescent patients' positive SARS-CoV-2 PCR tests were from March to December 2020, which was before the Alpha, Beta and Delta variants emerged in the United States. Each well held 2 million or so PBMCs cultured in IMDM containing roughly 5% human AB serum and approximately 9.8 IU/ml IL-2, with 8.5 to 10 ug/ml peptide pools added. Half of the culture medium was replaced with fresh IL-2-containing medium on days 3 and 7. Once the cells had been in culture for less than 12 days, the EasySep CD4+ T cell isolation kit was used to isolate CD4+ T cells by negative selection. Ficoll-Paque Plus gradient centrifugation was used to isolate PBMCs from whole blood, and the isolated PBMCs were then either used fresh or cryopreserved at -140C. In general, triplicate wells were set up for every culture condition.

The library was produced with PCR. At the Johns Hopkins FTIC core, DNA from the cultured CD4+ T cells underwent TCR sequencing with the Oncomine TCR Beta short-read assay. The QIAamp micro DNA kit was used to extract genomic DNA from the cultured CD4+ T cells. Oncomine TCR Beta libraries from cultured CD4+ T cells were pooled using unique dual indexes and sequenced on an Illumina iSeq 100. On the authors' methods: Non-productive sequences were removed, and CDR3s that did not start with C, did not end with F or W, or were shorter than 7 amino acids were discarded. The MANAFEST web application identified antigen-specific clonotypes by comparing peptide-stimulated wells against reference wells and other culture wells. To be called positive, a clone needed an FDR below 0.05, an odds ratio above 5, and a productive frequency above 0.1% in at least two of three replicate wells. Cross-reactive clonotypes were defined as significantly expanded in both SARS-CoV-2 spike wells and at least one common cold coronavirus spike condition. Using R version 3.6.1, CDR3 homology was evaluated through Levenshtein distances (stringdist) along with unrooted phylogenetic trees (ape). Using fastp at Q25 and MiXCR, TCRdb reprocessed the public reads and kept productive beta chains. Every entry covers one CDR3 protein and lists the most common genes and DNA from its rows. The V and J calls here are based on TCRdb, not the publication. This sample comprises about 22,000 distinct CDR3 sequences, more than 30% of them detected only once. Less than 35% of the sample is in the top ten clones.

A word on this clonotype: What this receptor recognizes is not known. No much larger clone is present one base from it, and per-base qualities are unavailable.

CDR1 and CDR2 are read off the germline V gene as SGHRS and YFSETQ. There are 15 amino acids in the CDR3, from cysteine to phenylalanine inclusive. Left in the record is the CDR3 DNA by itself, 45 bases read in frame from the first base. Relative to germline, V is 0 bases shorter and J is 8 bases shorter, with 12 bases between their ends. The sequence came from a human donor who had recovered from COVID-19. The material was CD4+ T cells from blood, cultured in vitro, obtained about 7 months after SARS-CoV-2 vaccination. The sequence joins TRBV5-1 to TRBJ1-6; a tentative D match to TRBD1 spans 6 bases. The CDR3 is CASSLGTGFDSPLHF. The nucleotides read TGCGCCAGCAGCTTGGGCACAGGGTTCGATTCACCCCTCCACTTT.